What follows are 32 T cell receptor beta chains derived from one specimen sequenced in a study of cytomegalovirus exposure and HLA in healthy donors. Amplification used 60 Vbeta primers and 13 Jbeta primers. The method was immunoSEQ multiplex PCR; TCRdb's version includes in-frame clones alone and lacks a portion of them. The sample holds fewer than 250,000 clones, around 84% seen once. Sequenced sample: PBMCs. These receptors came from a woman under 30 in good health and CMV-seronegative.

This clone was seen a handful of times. In nucleotides, the CDR3 is TGCGCCAGCAGCGGGGACAGGGGGCAGGAAGCCAAAAACATTCAGTACTTC. Amino acid sequence: CASSGDRGQEAKNIQYF. The J gene is TRBJ2-4, the V gene TRBV5-1, with 12 bases lining up with TRBD1. J gave up 0 bases and V 4 bases, and 5 bases lay outside the gene matches. CDR1 is SGHRS and CDR2 is YFSETQ in the germline V gene. The CDR3 contains 17 residues.

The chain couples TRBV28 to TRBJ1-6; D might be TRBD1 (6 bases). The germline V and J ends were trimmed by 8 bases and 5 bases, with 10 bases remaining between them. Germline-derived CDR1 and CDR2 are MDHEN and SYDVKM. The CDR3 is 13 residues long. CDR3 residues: CASQQGNNSPLHF. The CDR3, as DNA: TGTGCCAGCCAACAGGGAAATAATTCACCCCTCCACTTT. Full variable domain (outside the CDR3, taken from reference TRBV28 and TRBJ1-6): DVKVTQSSRYLVKRTGEKVFLECVQDMDHENMFWYRQDPGLGLRLIYFSYDVKMKEKGDIPEGYSVSREKKERFSLILESASTNQTSMYLCASQQGNNSPLHFGNGTRLTVT.

CDR3 coding DNA: TGTGCCAGTAGTATGCGGCAGGGAGGTTCCTACGAGCAGTACTTC. This encodes CASSMRQGGSYEQYF. The chain joins TRBV19 to TRBJ2-7, with D perhaps TRBD2 (6 bases). The CDR3 contains 15 residues. Germline loops: CDR1 LNHDA, CDR2 SQIVND (reference sequence). V shed 3 bases and J shed 1 base, with 13 bases lying between them.

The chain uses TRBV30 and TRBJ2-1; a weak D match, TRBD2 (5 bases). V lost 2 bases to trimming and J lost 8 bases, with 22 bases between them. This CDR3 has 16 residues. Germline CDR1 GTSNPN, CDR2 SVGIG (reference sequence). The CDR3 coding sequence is TGTGCCTGGAGTCCAGCCCCGGACGCACGGCGGGATGAGCAGTTCTTC. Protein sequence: CAWSPAPDARRDEQFF.

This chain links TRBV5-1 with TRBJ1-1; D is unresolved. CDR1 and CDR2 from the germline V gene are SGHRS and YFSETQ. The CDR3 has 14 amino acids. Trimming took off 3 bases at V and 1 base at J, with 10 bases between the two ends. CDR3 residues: CASSSLDKNTEAFF. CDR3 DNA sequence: TGCGCCAGCAGCTCTCTCGACAAGAACACTGAAGCTTTCTTT.

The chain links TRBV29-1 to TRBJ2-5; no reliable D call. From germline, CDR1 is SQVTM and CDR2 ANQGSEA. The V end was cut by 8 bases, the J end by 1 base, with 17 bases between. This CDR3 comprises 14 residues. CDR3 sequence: CSPKLLDIQETQYF. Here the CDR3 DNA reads TGCAGCCCTAAGCTACTCGACATCCAAGAGACCCAGTACTTC.

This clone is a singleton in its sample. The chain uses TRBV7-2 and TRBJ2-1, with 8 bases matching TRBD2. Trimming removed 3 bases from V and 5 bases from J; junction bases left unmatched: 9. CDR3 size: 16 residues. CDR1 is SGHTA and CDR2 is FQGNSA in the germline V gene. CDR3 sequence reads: CASSFQGSGTHNEQFF. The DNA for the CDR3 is TGTGCCAGCAGCTTTCAGGGTAGCGGGACCCACAATGAGCAGTTCTTC.

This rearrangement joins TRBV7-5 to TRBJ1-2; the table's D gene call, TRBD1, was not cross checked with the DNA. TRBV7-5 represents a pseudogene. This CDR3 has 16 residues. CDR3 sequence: CVRSFLERGSNYGYTF. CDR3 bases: TGTGTCAGAAGCTTCCTCGAAAGGGGTTCGAACTATGGCTACACCTTC.

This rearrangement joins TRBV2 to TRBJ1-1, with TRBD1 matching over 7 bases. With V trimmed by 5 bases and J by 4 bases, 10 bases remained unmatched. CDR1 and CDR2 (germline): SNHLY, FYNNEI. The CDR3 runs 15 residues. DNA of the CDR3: TGTGCCAGCAGTCCAACTTACAGGGGCATCACTGAAGCTTTCTTT. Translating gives CASSPTYRGITEAFF.

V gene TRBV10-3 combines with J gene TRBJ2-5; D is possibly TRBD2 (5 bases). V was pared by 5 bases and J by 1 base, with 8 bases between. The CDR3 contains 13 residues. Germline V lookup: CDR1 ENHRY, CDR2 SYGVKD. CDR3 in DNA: TGTGCCATCAGTACTCGGGGCCAAGAGACCCAGTACTTC. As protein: CAISTRGQETQYF.

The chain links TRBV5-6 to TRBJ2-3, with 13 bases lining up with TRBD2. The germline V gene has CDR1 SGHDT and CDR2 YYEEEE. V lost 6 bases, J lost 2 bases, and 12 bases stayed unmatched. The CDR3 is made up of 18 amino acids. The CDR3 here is CASTKRLTSGGNTDTQYF. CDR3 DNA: TGTGCCAGCACCAAACGATTGACTAGCGGGGGGAACACAGATACGCAGTATTTT. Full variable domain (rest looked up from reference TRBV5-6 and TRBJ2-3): DAGVTQSPTHLIKTRGQQVTLRCSPKSGHDTVSWYQQALGQGPQFIFQYYEEEERQRGNFPDRFSGHQFPNYSSELNVNALLLGDSALYLCASTKRLTSGGNTDTQYFGPGTRLTVL.

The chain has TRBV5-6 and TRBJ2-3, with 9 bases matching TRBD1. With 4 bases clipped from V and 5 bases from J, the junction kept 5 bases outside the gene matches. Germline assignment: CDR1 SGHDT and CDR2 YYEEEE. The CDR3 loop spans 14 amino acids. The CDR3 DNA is TGTGCCAGCAGCCCCGGACAGGGGAGAGATACGCAGTATTTT. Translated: CASSPGQGRDTQYF.

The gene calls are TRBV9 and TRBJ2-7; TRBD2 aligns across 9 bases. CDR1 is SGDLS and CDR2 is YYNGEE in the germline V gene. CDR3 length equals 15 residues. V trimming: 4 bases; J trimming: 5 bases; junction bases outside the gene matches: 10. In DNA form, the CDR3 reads TGTGCCAGCAGCCTCGCCGGGACTAGCACCCACGAGCAGTACTTC. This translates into CASSLAGTSTHEQYF. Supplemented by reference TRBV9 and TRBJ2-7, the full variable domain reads DSGVTQTPKHLITATGQRVTLRCSPRSGDLSVYWYQQSLDQGLQFLIQYYNGEERAKGNILERFSAQQFPDLHSELNLSSLELGDSALYFCASSLAGTSTHEQYFGPGTRLTVT.

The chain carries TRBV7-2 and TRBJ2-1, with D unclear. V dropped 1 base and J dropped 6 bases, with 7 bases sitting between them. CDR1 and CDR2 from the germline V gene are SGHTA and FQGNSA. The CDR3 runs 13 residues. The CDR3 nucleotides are TGTGCCAGCAGCTTAGATTTCTCCAATGAGCAGTTCTTC. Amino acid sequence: CASSLDFSNEQFF.

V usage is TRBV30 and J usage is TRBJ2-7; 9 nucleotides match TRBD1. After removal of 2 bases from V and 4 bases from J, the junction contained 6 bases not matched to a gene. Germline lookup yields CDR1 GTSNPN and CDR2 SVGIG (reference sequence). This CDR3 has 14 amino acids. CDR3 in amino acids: CAWSPGQGIYEQYF. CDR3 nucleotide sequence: TGTGCCTGGAGTCCAGGACAGGGGATTTACGAGCAGTACTTC.

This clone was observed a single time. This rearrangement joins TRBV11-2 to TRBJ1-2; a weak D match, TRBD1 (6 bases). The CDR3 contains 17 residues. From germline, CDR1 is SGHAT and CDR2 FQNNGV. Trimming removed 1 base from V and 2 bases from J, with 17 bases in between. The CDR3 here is CASSLAVTGTPNYGYTF. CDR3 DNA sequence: TGTGCCAGCAGCTTAGCCGTAACCGGGACACCAAACTATGGCTACACCTTC. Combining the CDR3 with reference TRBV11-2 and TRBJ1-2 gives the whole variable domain EAGVAQSPRYKIIEKRQSVAFWCNPISGHATLYWYQQILGQGPKLLIQFQNNGVVDDSQLPKDRFSAERLKGVDSTLKIQPAKLEDSAVYLCASSLAVTGTPNYGYTFGSGTRLTVV.

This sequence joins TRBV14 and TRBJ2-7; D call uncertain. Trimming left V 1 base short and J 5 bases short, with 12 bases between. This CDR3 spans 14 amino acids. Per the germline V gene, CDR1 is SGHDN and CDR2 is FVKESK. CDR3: CASSQAHQANEQYF. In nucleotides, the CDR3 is TGTGCCAGCAGCCAAGCCCACCAGGCGAACGAGCAGTACTTC.

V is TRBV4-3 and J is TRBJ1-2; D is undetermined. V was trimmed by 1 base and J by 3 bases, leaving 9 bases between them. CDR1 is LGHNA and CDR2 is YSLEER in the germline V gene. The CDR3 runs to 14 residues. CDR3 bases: TGCGCCAGCAGCCAAGTGGAGGGTTACTATGGCTACACCTTC. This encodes CASSQVEGYYGYTF.

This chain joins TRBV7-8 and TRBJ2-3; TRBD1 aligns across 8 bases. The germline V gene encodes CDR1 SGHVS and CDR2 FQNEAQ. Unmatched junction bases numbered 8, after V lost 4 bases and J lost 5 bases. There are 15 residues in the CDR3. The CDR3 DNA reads TGTGCCAGCAGCTCCAGACAGGGGCAAGGAGATACGCAGTATTTT. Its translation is CASSSRQGQGDTQYF. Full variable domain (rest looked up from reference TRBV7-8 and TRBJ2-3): GAGVSQSPRYKVAKRGQDVALRCDPISGHVSLFWYQQALGQGPEFLTYFQNEAQLDKSGLPSDRFFAERPEGSVSTLKIQRTQQEDSAVYLCASSSRQGQGDTQYFGPGTRLTVL.

Here the CDR3 reads CASSSQGNTIYF. The CDR3 nucleotides are TGTGCCAGCAGCTCACAGGGAAACACCATATATTTT. The V gene is TRBV7-9, the J gene TRBJ1-3, with D hard to call. CDR3 length: 12 amino acids. Germline assignment: CDR1 SEHNR and CDR2 FQNEAQ (reference sequence). The V and J ends lost 4 bases and 4 bases respectively, with 5 bases between them. Together with reference TRBV7-9 and TRBJ1-3, the CDR3 gives the full variable domain: DTGVSQNPRHKITKRGQNVTFRCDPISEHNRLYWYRQTLGQGPEFLTYFQNEAQLEKSRLLSDRFSAERPKGSFSTLEIQRTEQGDSAMYLCASSSQGNTIYFGEGSWLTVV.

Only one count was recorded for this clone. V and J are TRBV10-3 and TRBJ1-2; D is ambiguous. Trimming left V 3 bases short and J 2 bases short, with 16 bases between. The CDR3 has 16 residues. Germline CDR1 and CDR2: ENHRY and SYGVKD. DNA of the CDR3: TGTGCCATCAGTGATGCGGTTACCAATTCGAACTATGGCTACACCTTC. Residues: CAISDAVTNSNYGYTF.

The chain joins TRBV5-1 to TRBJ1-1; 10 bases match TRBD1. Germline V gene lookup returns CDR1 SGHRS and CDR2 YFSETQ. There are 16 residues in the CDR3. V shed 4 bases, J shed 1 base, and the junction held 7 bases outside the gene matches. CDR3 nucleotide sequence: TGCGCCAGCAGCGAGGGGACAGGGGTCGGGAACACTGAAGCTTTCTTT. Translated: CASSEGTGVGNTEAFF.

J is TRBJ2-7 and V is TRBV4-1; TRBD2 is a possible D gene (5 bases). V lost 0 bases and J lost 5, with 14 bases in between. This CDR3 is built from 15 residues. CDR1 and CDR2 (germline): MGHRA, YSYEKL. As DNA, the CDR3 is TGCGCCAGCAGCCAAGATGGAGGAGAATGGAACGAGCAGTACTTC. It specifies CASSQDGGEWNEQYF.

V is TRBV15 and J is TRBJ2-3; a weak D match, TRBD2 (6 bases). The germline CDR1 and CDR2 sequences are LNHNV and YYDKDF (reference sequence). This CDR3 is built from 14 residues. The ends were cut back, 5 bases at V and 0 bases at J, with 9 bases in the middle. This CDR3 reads CATSFGTSTDTQYF. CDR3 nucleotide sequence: TGTGCCACCAGCTTCGGGACTAGCACAGATACGCAGTATTTT.

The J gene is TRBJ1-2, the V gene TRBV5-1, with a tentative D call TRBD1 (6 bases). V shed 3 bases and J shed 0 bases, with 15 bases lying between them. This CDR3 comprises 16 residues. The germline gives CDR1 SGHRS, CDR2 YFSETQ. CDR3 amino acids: CASSWGRDTANYGYTF. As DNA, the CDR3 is TGCGCCAGCAGCTGGGGCCGGGACACAGCTAACTATGGCTACACCTTC.

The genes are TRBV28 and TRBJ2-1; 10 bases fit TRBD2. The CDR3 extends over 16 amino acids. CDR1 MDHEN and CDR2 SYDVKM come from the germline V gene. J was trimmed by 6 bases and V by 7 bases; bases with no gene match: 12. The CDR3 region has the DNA TGTGCCAGCACCATGGGGAGGACTAGCGGATCCAATGAGCAGTTCTTC. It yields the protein CASTMGRTSGSNEQFF.

The CDR3: CASSLGTIHSYNEQFF. In nucleotides, the CDR3 is TGTGCCAGCAGCTTAGGGACTATCCATTCCTACAATGAGCAGTTCTTC. V is TRBV11-3 and J is TRBJ2-1, with a possible D match to TRBD2 (6 bases). Per germline, CDR1 SGHNT and CDR2 YENEEA. The length of the CDR3 is 16 residues. Trimming took 1 base from V and 1 from J, leaving 11 bases between them. Based on the CDR3 plus reference TRBV11-3 and TRBJ2-1, the full variable domain is EAGVVQSPRYKIIEKKQPVAFWCNPISGHNTLYWYLQNLGQGPELLIRYENEEAVDDSQLPKDRFSAERLKGVDSTLKIQPAELGDSAVYLCASSLGTIHSYNEQFFGPGTRLTVL.

The CDR3 reads CASSLRGLETQETQYF. The CDR3 nucleotides are TGCGCCAGCAGCTTACGAGGGTTGGAAACCCAAGAGACCCAGTACTTC. The chain has TRBV5-1 and TRBJ2-5; D might be TRBD2 (5 bases). This CDR3 is 16 amino acids long. V lost 2 bases to trimming and J lost 1 base, with 15 bases between them. From germline, CDR1 is SGHRS and CDR2 YFSETQ.

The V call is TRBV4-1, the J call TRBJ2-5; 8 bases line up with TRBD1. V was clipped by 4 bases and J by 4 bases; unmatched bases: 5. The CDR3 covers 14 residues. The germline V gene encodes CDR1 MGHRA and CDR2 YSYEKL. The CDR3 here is CASSPDRASETQYF. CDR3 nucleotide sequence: TGCGCCAGCAGCCCGGACAGGGCGTCAGAGACCCAGTACTTC.

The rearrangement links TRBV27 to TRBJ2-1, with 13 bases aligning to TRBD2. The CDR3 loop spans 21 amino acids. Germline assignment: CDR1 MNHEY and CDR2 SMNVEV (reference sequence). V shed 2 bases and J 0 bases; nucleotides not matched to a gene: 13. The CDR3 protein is CASSLRAGLAGPESSYNEQFF. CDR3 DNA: TGTGCCAGCAGTTTAAGGGCGGGACTAGCGGGACCTGAGAGCTCCTACAATGAGCAGTTCTTC.

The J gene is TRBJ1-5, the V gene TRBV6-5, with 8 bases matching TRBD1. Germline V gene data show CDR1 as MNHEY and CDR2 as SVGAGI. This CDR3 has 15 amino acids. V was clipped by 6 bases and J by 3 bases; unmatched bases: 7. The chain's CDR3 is CASSPGQGYNQPQHF. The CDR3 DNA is TGTGCCAGCAGCCCCGGACAGGGCTACAATCAGCCCCAGCATTTT.

The CDR3 spells CASSLSAGGRYGYTF. The CDR3 DNA reads as TGTGCCAGCAGTTTAAGCGCAGGGGGAAGATATGGCTACACCTTC. This sequence joins TRBV28 and TRBJ1-2; 7 bases match TRBD1. Looked up from germline, CDR1 is MDHEN and CDR2 is SYDVKM. This CDR3 comprises 15 residues. Germline trimming cut 2 bases from V and 5 bases from J; bases unmatched to any gene: 8.